This section outlines one T cell receptor (beta chain) sequence together with its context. Its target is unknown. The record originates from a study of monozygotic twins with inflammatory bowel disease. General study results and limits: There was no support for any single strong signal or clonotype associated with IBD. Compared with healthy twins, IBD patients shared fewer clonotypes with others, especially with disease activity. Telling apart the different T cell subtypes was not possible.

The germline gives CDR1 MNHNY, CDR2 SVGAGI (reference sequence). CDR3 length: 14 residues. During cDNA synthesis, UMIs that each contained a 6-nucleotide sample barcode were added by means of template switching. Following a re-call of the 5' RACE reads, TCRdb has one entry per CDR3 protein and lacks DNA. The repertoire table contains more than 300,000 distinct CDR3 sequences. The receptor was isolated from a human donor with ulcerative colitis or Crohn's disease, or a healthy co-twin of an affected twin (not recorded which). Sequenced material: blood. This chain links TRBV6-6 with TRBJ2-7; the TCRdb call, TRBD1, lacks DNA for checking. The chain's CDR3 is CASSSRDPDYEQYF.